One sample yielded the 32 T cell receptor beta chains listed below, sequenced in a study of TIL therapy for anti-PD-1-resistant metastatic lung cancer. Documented time point: pre-treatment sample, taken before nivolumab and TIL therapy. The immunoSEQ assay was v3. Clones were read by immunoSEQ multiplex PCR, and TCRdb kept only the in-frame ones, dropping some. The top ten hold roughly 0.93% of the sample, which has approximately 15,000 clones, around 86% seen once. The source was blood, collected at baseline. The receptor source for this set is a person aged 25 to 85 with non-small cell lung cancer.

The gene calls are TRBV14 and TRBJ2-2; 12 nucleotides align to TRBD1. Germline V gene lookup returns CDR1 SGHDN and CDR2 FVKESK. J was trimmed by 7 bases and V by 1 base; bases with no gene match: 7. The CDR3 extends over 17 amino acids. CDR3 DNA: TGTGCCAGCAGCCAAGGCTCGGGACAGGGGGCCGGCGGGGAGCTGTTTTTT. Protein: CASSQGSGQGAGGELFF.

The V and J genes are TRBV5-5 and TRBJ2-1; 9 nucleotides match TRBD2. This CDR3 region has 16 residues. The germline CDR1 and CDR2 sequences are SGHKS and YYEKEE (reference sequence). J lost 1 base, V lost 2 bases, and 4 bases had no gene match. The CDR3 region is CASSFWRGGSYNEQFF. Here the CDR3 DNA reads TGTGCCAGCAGCTTCTGGCGGGGGGGTTCCTACAATGAGCAGTTCTTC.

The chain employs TRBV4-3 and TRBJ2-7, with D tentatively TRBD1 (6 bases). Trimming took off 3 bases at V and 3 bases at J, with 15 bases between the two ends. This CDR3 has 15 residues. Looked up from germline, CDR1 is LGHNA and CDR2 is YSLEER. CDR3 sequence (DNA): TGCGCCAGCAGCCACCAAGGGGGACAACACTACGAGCAGTACTTC. Translation gives CASSHQGGQHYEQYF.

The rearrangement links TRBV7-6 to TRBJ1-6; TRBD1 agrees at 7 bases. CDR3 length equals 17 residues. V lost 5 bases and J lost 0; bases outside the gene matches: 7. The germline CDR1 and CDR2 sequences are SGHVS and FNYEAQ. The CDR3 here is CASSLHRGSSYNSPLHF. The CDR3 DNA follows: TGTGCCAGCAGCCTACACAGGGGAAGCTCCTATAATTCACCCCTCCACTTT.

The J gene is TRBJ2-1, the V gene TRBV5-5; D may be TRBD2 (5 bases). The CDR3 contains 15 residues. Trimming removed 0 bases from V and 0 bases from J, with 7 bases in between. Germline CDR1 reads SGHKS; CDR2 reads YYEKEE (reference sequence). CDR3 sequence: CASSLDSGSYNEQFF. CDR3 coding DNA: TGTGCCAGCAGCTTGGACAGCGGCTCCTACAATGAGCAGTTCTTC.

V is TRBV4-1 and J is TRBJ2-1, with unresolved D. Germline V gene lookup returns CDR1 MGHRA and CDR2 YSYEKL. The ends were cut back, 1 base at V and 8 bases at J, with 21 bases in the middle. The CDR3 runs to 17 residues. The CDR3 DNA reads TGCGCCAGCAGCCAAGTCGGGTCCCACACGGGTCGCGATGAGCAGTTCTTC. This gives the protein CASSQVGSHTGRDEQFF.

This chain uses TRBV28 with TRBJ2-7, with 7 bases that match TRBD2. The CDR3 is made up of 14 amino acids. V trimming: 6 bases; J trimming: 5 bases; junction bases outside the gene matches: 10. CDR1 is MDHEN, CDR2 SYDVKM, per germline. The CDR3 nucleotides are TGTGCCAGCAGGGGTGCGGGAGCTTCAAACGAGCAGTACGTC. Translated: CASRGAGASNEQYV.

This chain joins TRBV28 and TRBJ2-1; 10 nucleotides agree with TRBD1. The CDR3 is made up of 15 amino acids. The V and J ends lost 4 bases and 4 bases, in that order; junction bases with no gene match: 4. CDR1 is MDHEN, CDR2 SYDVKM, per germline. The CDR3 DNA follows: TGTGCCAGCAGTTGGGAGGGACAGGGGTACAATGAGCAGTTCTTC. Encoded protein: CASSWEGQGYNEQFF.

About this clone itself: At the DNA level, this CDR3 is encoded by other sequences in the same sample as well. The chain employs TRBV2 and TRBJ2-7; D unresolved. Per germline, CDR1 SNHLY and CDR2 FYNNEI. V lost 5 bases, J lost 2 bases, and 25 bases lay in between. This CDR3 spans 18 amino acids. CDR3 residues: CASSLTKSRTSATYEQYV. The CDR3 DNA follows: TGTGCCAGCAGTTTGACCAAATCGCGGACCAGCGCGACCTACGAGCAGTACGTC.

V usage is TRBV29-1 and J usage is TRBJ2-1; 8 nucleotides line up with TRBD1. Trimming took 1 base from V and 10 from J; bases not matched to a gene: 18. The CDR3 has 17 residues. Germline V gene data show CDR1 as SQVTM and CDR2 as ANQGSEA. CDR3 nucleotide sequence: TGCAGCGTTGAAGGGACAGGGACCGCCGCGCGGGTCAGGGAGCAGTTCTTC. It encodes CSVEGTGTAARVREQFF.

V gene TRBV5-4 combines with J gene TRBJ2-3; tentatively, D is TRBD1 (5 bases). The V gene's germline CDR1 is SGHNT and CDR2 YYREEE (reference sequence). Trimming took 0 bases from V and 10 from J, leaving 21 bases between them. CDR3 length: 16 amino acids. The CDR3 DNA follows: TGTGCCAGCAGCTTGGGGGGCGGCGCCCGGGTATCGGCGCAGTATTTT. It translates to CASSLGGGARVSAQYF. Complete variable domain (other parts from reference TRBV5-4 and TRBJ2-3): ETGVTQSPTHLIKTRGQQVTLRCSSQSGHNTVSWYQQALGQGPQFIFQYYREEENGRGNFPPRFSGLQFPNYSSELNVNALELDDSALYLCASSLGGGARVSAQYFGPGTRLTVL.

The chain uses TRBV6-1 and TRBJ1-1, with 7 bases identical to TRBD1. Germline values: CDR1 MNHNS, CDR2 SASEGT. J was trimmed by 2 bases and V by 8 bases; bases with no gene match: 11. The CDR3 covers 15 residues. DNA of the CDR3: TGTGCCAGCCTTAAGGACAGGACGGGTAACACTGAAGCTTTCTTT. The encoded protein is CASLKDRTGNTEAFF.

In its sample, this clone was seen once. The V call is TRBV28, the J call TRBJ1-5, with D perhaps TRBD1 (5 bases). Germline-derived CDR1 and CDR2 are MDHEN and SYDVKM. V shed 5 bases and J shed 6 bases, with 17 bases lying between them. The CDR3 spans 15 residues. DNA of the CDR3: TGTGCCAGCAGTCTCGAGATGGGGGTGGCTCAGCCCCAGCATTTT. It encodes CASSLEMGVAQPQHF.

Only one count was recorded for this clone. J is TRBJ1-1 and V is TRBV4-1; TRBD1 is a possible D gene (5 bases). Trimming took 0 bases from V and 6 from J, leaving 23 bases between them. The CDR3 loop spans 18 amino acids. The germline gives CDR1 MGHRA, CDR2 YSYEKL. The CDR3 spells CASSQDQAAGRLRAEAFF. CDR3 in DNA: TGCGCCAGCAGCCAAGATCAAGCGGCAGGGCGATTGAGGGCTGAAGCTTTCTTT.

CDR3 loop: CASTQTRTKNTEAFF. The CDR3 DNA is TGTGCCAGCACACAAACAAGGACAAAGAACACTGAAGCTTTCTTT. The V and J genes are TRBV6-7 and TRBJ1-1; D might be TRBD1 (5 bases). TRBV6-7 is an ORF; its function is uncertain. This CDR3 has 15 residues. V was clipped by 7 bases and J by 1 base, with 16 bases between them.

In this sample, this clone turned up a few times. J is TRBJ2-7 and V is TRBV5-1, with 11 bases aligning to TRBD1. V was clipped by 1 base and J by 3 bases; unmatched bases: 3. The CDR3 covers 15 residues. Germline V gene data show CDR1 as SGHRS and CDR2 as YFSETQ. The CDR3 DNA follows: TGCGCCAGCAGCTTGAGGACAGGGGGCGGCTACGAGCAGTACTTC. It codes for CASSLRTGGGYEQYF.

V gene TRBV7-3 combines with J gene TRBJ1-6, with D unresolved. Trimming removed 1 base at V and 7 bases at J, with 8 bases between. Germline V gene lookup returns CDR1 SGHTA and CDR2 FQGTGA. This CDR3 has 14 amino acids. CDR3 in DNA: TGTGCCAGCAGCTTAAGGTTCACCAATTCACCCCTCCACTTT. Translating gives CASSLRFTNSPLHF.

The chain employs TRBV4-3 and TRBJ2-5; D might be TRBD1 (6 bases). The CDR3 covers 15 residues. CDR1 is LGHNA and CDR2 is YSLEER in the germline V gene. Trimming pared 0 bases from V and 4 bases from J, leaving 12 bases between. CDR3 DNA sequence: TGCGCCAGCAGCCAAGATCTGCCAGGGGTAGAGACCCAGTACTTC. Its protein is CASSQDLPGVETQYF.

V and J are TRBV30 and TRBJ1-4, with D unclear. Germline CDR1 is GTSNPN and CDR2 is SVGIG (reference sequence). Trimming took off 2 bases at V and 7 bases at J, with 11 bases between the two ends. CDR3 length equals 13 residues. DNA for the CDR3: TGTGCCTGGAGTCCACGAGCAGGTGAAAAACTGTTTTTT. Amino acids: CAWSPRAGEKLFF.

The J gene is TRBJ1-4, the V gene TRBV6-6; TRBD1 is a possible D gene (6 bases). This CDR3 region has 15 residues. Trimming took off 0 bases at V and 10 bases at J, with 15 bases between the two ends. The germline V gene encodes CDR1 MNHNY and CDR2 SVGAGI (reference sequence). CDR3 sequence reads: CASSYSAGASGKLFF. DNA of the CDR3: TGTGCCAGCAGTTACTCTGCAGGGGCCAGTGGAAAACTGTTTTTT.

This chain links TRBV11-2 with TRBJ1-2; unclear D gene. V lost 1 base, J lost 2 bases, and 11 bases lay in between. The CDR3 length is 15 residues. The germline gives CDR1 SGHAT, CDR2 FQNNGV. The CDR3 nucleotides read TGTGCCAGCAGCTTAGGTCCGGGCACAAACTATGGCTACACCTTC. Amino acids: CASSLGPGTNYGYTF.

The chain uses TRBV20-1 and TRBJ2-2; possibly TRBD1 for D (6 bases). V lost 6 bases, J lost 6 bases, and 8 bases lay in between. The germline V gene has CDR1 DFQATT and CDR2 SNEGSKA (reference sequence). The CDR3 has 11 amino acids. The CDR3 coding sequence is TGCAGTGCCCAGGGGCCCGGGGAGCTGTTTTTT. This translates into CSAQGPGELFF.

The chain carries TRBV4-2 and TRBJ1-1; tentative D call: TRBD1 (5 bases). Germline V gene lookup returns CDR1 LGHNA and CDR2 YNFKEQ. The germline V and J ends were trimmed by 0 bases and 2 bases, with 13 bases remaining between them. The length of the CDR3 is 16 residues. This chain's CDR3 is CASSQDKRGVNTEAFF. The CDR3 DNA follows: TGTGCCAGCAGCCAAGATAAGAGAGGGGTTAACACTGAAGCTTTCTTT.

This clone was detected only a few times. The genes are TRBV6-4 and TRBJ1-2; weak D call: TRBD1 (5 bases). Per the germline V gene, CDR1 is MRHNA and CDR2 is SNTAGT. V was cut by 6 bases and J by 4 bases, with 15 bases left in between. The CDR3 has 14 amino acids. The CDR3 nucleotides read TGTGCCAGCAGCAAAGATCCGGGACCCTATGGCTACACCTTC. Translated: CASSKDPGPYGYTF.

The chain joins TRBV5-6 to TRBJ1-5; possible D gene TRBD1, 5 bases. The CDR3 loop spans 17 amino acids. Per germline, CDR1 SGHDT and CDR2 YYEEEE. The V gene lost 4 bases and the J gene lost 1 base, with 18 bases spanning the gap. The CDR3 DNA reads TGTGCCAGCAGCCTCCGCCTCCAGAGACAGAGCAATCAGCCCCAGCATTTT. As protein: CASSLRLQRQSNQPQHF.

This rearrangement joins TRBV20-1 to TRBJ1-1, with a tentative D call TRBD1 (5 bases). CDR3 size: 11 residues. V was clipped by 6 bases and J by 13 bases, with 18 bases between them. The germline gives CDR1 DFQATT, CDR2 SNEGSKA (reference sequence). CDR3 loop: CSAQGPGKVFF. CDR3 sequence (DNA): TGCAGTGCCCAGGGCCCGGGGAAAGTTTTCTTT.

This clone was counted only a few times. V usage is TRBV14 and J usage is TRBJ1-6; D perhaps matches TRBD1 (5 bases). The germline CDR1 and CDR2 sequences are SGHDN and FVKESK. The ends were cut back, 1 base at V and 7 bases at J, with 8 bases in the middle. This CDR3 is 14 amino acids long. CDR3 residues: CASSQGRQNSPLHF. The CDR3 DNA reads TGTGCCAGCAGCCAAGGACGACAGAATTCACCCCTCCACTTT.

The chain carries TRBV21-1 and TRBJ2-7. TRBV21-1 is listed as a pseudogene. The CDR3 contains 12 residues. The CDR3 region is CASSGRPYEQYV. The CDR3, as DNA: TGTGCCAGCAGCGGAAGACCCTACGAGCAGTACGTC.

The V call is TRBV28, the J call TRBJ2-3; TRBD1 is a possible D gene (5 bases). The CDR3 is 15 amino acids. The germline CDR1 and CDR2 sequences are MDHEN and SYDVKM. Trimming cost V 8 bases and J 0 bases, with 15 bases left between them. The CDR3 here is CASLGWTRSTDTQYF. The CDR3 coding sequence is TGTGCCAGCCTCGGCTGGACACGAAGCACAGATACGCAGTATTTT.

This chain uses TRBV2 with TRBJ2-2; D gene uncertain. The CDR3 runs 15 residues. Germline V gene sequence: CDR1 SNHLY, CDR2 FYNNEI. V lost 2 bases, J lost 6 bases, and 13 bases lay in between. The CDR3 region is CASSEIRIRAGELFF. CDR3 sequence (DNA): TGTGCCAGCAGTGAAATCAGGATACGGGCCGGGGAGCTGTTTTTT.

The CDR3 DNA reads as TGTGCCAGCAGCTTAGGGGGGCAGGGTAAGTCCTACAATGAGCAGTTCTTC. This encodes CASSLGGQGKSYNEQFF. The chain has TRBV7-8 and TRBJ2-1, with TRBD1 as a possible D gene (6 bases). This CDR3 region has 17 residues. Deletions cut 1 base from V and 1 base from J, with 14 bases between. Per the germline V gene, CDR1 is SGHVS and CDR2 is FQNEAQ.

This clone was recorded once. This chain joins TRBV18 and TRBJ2-3, with 8 bases matching TRBD2. The V gene end was trimmed by 0 bases and the J gene end by 7 bases; junction bases not matched to a gene: 6. The V gene's germline CDR1 is KGHSH and CDR2 LQKENI. The CDR3 spans 15 residues. CDR3 in amino acids: CASSPPETSVHTQYF. In DNA, the CDR3 is TGTGCCAGCTCACCACCGGAGACTAGCGTACATACGCAGTATTTT. Together with reference TRBV18 and TRBJ2-3, the CDR3 gives the full variable domain: NAGVMQNPRHLVRRRGQEARLRCSPMKGHSHVYWYRQLPEEGLKFMVYLQKENIIDESGMPKERFSAEFPKEGPSILRIQQVVRGDSAAYFCASSPPETSVHTQYFGPGTRLTVL.